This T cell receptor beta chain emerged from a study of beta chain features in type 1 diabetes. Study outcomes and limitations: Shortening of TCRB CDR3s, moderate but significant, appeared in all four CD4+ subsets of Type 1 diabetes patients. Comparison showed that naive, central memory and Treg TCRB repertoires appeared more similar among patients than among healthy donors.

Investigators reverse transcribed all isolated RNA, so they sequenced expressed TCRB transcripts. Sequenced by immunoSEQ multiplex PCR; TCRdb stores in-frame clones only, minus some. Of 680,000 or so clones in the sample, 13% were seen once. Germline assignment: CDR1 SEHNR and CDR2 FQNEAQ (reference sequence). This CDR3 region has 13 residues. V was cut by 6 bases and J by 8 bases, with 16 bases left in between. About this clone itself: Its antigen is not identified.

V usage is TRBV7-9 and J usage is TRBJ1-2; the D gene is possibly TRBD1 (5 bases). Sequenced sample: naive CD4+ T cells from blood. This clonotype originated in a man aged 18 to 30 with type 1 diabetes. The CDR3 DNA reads TGTGCCAGCAGACACCGTGGGGGAGGAGGCTACACCTTC. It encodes CASRHRGGGGYTF.